Reported below is one T cell receptor (beta chain). The antigen is undetermined. The assay used deep level. TCRdb keeps only in-frame clones here, not all; method: immunoSEQ multiplex PCR. The sample has some 580,000 clones, about 96% seen once. Subsets obtained from CD4+ cells comprised CD45RA+ naive and CD45RA-negative memory cells. Germline trimming cut 0 bases from V and 5 bases from J; bases unmatched to any gene: 8. This CDR3 is built from 16 residues. Germline-derived CDR1 and CDR2 are SGHRS and YFSETQ. This sample stems from a study of shared clonotypes between healthy human individuals. Regarding the study as a whole: There were few donors, and this limited the genetic and exposure-history diversity represented.

The origin of this receptor is a woman between 25 and 40 years old in good health. What was sequenced was naive CD4+ T cells sorted from blood. Subset denoted: CD45RA+ positively selected. This chain joins TRBV5-1 and TRBJ2-5; 9 positions agree with TRBD1. CDR3 in amino acids: CASSLAGTGLMETQYF. The CDR3 nucleotides read TGCGCCAGCAGCTTGGCTGGGACAGGGCTGATGGAGACCCAGTACTTC.